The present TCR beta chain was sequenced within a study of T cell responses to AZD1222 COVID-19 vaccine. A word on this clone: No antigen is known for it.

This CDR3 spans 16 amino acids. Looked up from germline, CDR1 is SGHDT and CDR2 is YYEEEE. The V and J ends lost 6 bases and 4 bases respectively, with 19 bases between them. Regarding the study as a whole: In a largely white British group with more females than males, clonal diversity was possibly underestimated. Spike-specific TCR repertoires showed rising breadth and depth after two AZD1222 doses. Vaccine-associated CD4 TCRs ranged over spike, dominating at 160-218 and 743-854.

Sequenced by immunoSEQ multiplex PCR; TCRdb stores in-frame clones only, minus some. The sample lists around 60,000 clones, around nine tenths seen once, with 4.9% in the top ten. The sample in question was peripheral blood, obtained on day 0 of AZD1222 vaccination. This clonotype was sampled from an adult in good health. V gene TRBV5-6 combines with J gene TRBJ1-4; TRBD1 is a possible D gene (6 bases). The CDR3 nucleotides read TGTGCCAGCAAAATCCGATGGGGGGGCAATAATGAAAAACTGTTTTTT. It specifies CASKIRWGGNNEKLFF.